This T cell receptor beta chain was recorded in a study of early T cells in non-severe SARS-CoV-2 infection. Study background: Whole-blood bulk RNA, unsorted, was sequenced, and chains were unpaired.

Germline CDR1 and CDR2: SGHRS and YFSETQ. CDR3 size: 14 residues. Trimming cost V 1 base and J 8 bases; bases outside gene matches: 5. This clonotype was counted ten times or more. Antigen: not known. General study results and limits: There was a bias toward anti-spike CD8 responses in VDJdb matching, which missed private and CD4 specificities.

Researchers tagged individual cDNA molecules with unique molecular identifiers. TCRdb re-called the 5' RACE reads through MiXCR, storing one row per CDR3 protein. The data show tens of thousands of distinct CDR3 sequences, with around 6% seen just once and 4.5% held by the top ten. The chain links TRBV5-1 to TRBJ1-4; 7 bases map to TRBD1. This clonotype was obtained from an adult who was a healthcare worker with PCR-confirmed SARS-CoV-2 infection or an uninfected control (not recorded which). Sample: whole blood. This CDR3 is CASSLQGVREKLFF. CDR3 DNA: TGCGCCAGCAGCTTGCAGGGGGTTAGGGAAAAACTGTTTTTT.